These T cell receptor beta chains were read from a single sample in a study of T cells in Graves' hyperthyroidism and ophthalmopathy. TCRdb analysed the multiplex PCR reads with MiXCR anew, one entry per CDR3 protein. This table has 350,000 to 500,000 distinct CDR3 sequences, roughly 15% appearing once. Sequences were obtained from blood. These receptors came from a woman in her late teens or twenties with Graves' hyperthyroidism. CDR3s include the opening cysteine and the closing phenylalanine or tryptophan. The D gene is left open where the match is weak. A clone size is listed for some rows: how often the clone was seen (once, few, many), or a class if it is expanded.

CDR3aa	CDR3nt	v_gene	abundance	j_gene	d_gene
CAISDSDRGNEKLFF	TGTGCCATCAGTGACTCGGACAGGGGTAATGAAAAACTGTTTTTT	TRBV10-3	many	TRBJ1-4	TRBD1
CSASFSLAGNEQFF	TGCAGTGCTAGTTTCTCCCTAGCCGGAAATGAGCAGTTCTTC	TRBV20-1	many	TRBJ2-1	-
CASSQPGGNYGYTF	TGTGCCAGCAGCCAACCCGGGGGCAACTATGGCTACACCTTC	TRBV3-1	many	TRBJ1-2	-
CASSLRGDPYEQYF	TGCGCCAGCAGCTTGAGAGGGGACCCCTACGAGCAGTACTTC	TRBV5-1	-	TRBJ2-7	-
CSARVEVNEQFF	TGCAGTGCTAGAGTGGAAGTAAATGAGCAGTTCTTC	TRBV20-1	many	TRBJ2-1	-
CASSVADSNSPFHF	TGTGCCAGCAGCGTAGCGGACAGTAATTCACCCTTCCACTTT	TRBV9	-	TRBJ1-6	-
CASSNPTGGQPQHF	TGTGCCAGCAGTAACCCGACAGGGGGCCAGCCCCAGCATTTT	TRBV2	many	TRBJ1-5	TRBD1
CAIAIGYDQPQHF	TGTGCCATCGCCATCGGCTACGATCAGCCCCAGCATTTT	TRBV10-3	few	TRBJ1-5	-
CASSLGGADRGSLGQYF	TGTGCCAGCAGCTTAGGTGGGGCGGACAGGGGATCCCTCGGGCAGTACTTC	TRBV11-2	many	TRBJ2-7	TRBD1
CAIEAEGTNEQFF	TGTGCCATCGAGGCAGAGGGGACGAATGAGCAGTTCTTC	TRBV10-3	once	TRBJ2-1	-
CAISEGEGERQYF	TGTGCCATCAGTGAGGGGGAGGGGGAACGGCAGTACTTC	TRBV10-3	-	TRBJ2-7	-
CASIWTASTDTQYF	TGTGCCAGCATTTGGACAGCTAGCACAGATACGCAGTATTTT	TRBV12-3/TRBV12-4	-	TRBJ2-3	-
CASSYSTNPHTEAFF	TGTGCCAGCAGTTACTCGACAAATCCGCACACTGAAGCTTTCTTT	TRBV6-5	many	TRBJ1-1	-
CASSLLREGYNEQFF	TGTGCCAGCAGTTTACTGCGGGAGGGCTACAATGAGCAGTTCTTC	TRBV27	few	TRBJ2-1	TRBD2
CASSGAGANVLTF	TGTGCCAGCTCAGGGGCCGGGGCCAACGTCCTGACTTTC	TRBV2	-	TRBJ2-6	-
CASSVPMDRTYEQYF	TGTGCCAGCAGTGTCCCAATGGACAGAACCTACGAGCAGTACTTC	TRBV28	many	TRBJ2-7	-
CSANLGGSALHEQFF	TGCAGTGCTAACCTAGGCGGGAGCGCGCTCCATGAGCAGTTCTTC	TRBV20-1	many	TRBJ2-1	TRBD2
CASSGLAGGQTGELFF	TGTGCCAGCAGCGGACTAGCGGGAGGTCAGACCGGGGAGCTGTTTTTT	TRBV6-1	-	TRBJ2-2	TRBD2
CASSVETGEIYGYTF	TGTGCCAGCAGCGTAGAAACAGGGGAAATCTATGGCTACACCTTC	TRBV9	many	TRBJ1-2	TRBD1
CASSYSAAGRGVAEAFF	TGTGCCAGCAGTTACTCAGCGGCGGGGAGGGGGGTAGCTGAAGCTTTCTTT	TRBV6-5	many	TRBJ1-1	-
CASRDIRAGWTEALF	TGTGCCAGCAGGGATATCAGGGCAGGATGGACTGAAGCTCTCTTT	TRBV2	once	TRBJ1-1	-
CASSRAGVSYEQYF	TGTGCCAGCAGTCGAGCGGGAGTCTCCTACGAGCAGTACTTC	TRBV3-1	many	TRBJ2-7	TRBD2
CAISDTGAYEQYF	TGTGCCATCAGTGATACAGGGGCCTACGAGCAGTACTTC	TRBV10-3	-	TRBJ2-7	TRBD1
CASSVILEGSTEAFF	TGTGCCAGCAGCGTAATTCTGGAGGGTAGCACTGAAGCTTTCTTT	TRBV9	-	TRBJ1-1	-
CASRFGGLDEKLFF	TGCGCCAGCAGATTCGGGGGCTTGGATGAAAAACTGTTTTTT	TRBV5-1	many	TRBJ1-4	-
CASRDRGEGETQYF	TGTGCCAGCAGGGACCGCGGGGAAGGAGAGACCCAGTACTTC	TRBV6-1	many	TRBJ2-5	-
CASSLWGSGRGGSVRADTQYF	TGTGCCAGCAGCTTATGGGGCAGCGGGAGAGGTGGAAGCGTAAGGGCAGATACGCAGTATTTT	TRBV11-2	many	TRBJ2-3	TRBD2
CSGARTGNEAFF	TGCAGCGGTGCTCGGACAGGGAATGAAGCTTTCTTT	TRBV29-1	-	TRBJ1-1	TRBD1
CASSPRVNSPLHF	TGTGCCAGCAGCCCGCGGGTAAATTCACCCCTCCACTTT	TRBV14	few	TRBJ1-6	-
CASSPESGTVAFF	TGTGCCAGCTCACCAGAGTCTGGGACAGTAGCTTTCTTT	TRBV18	many	TRBJ1-1	TRBD1
CASSSTWGGLYNEQFF	TGTGCCAGCAGCTCTACTTGGGGGGGACTGTACAATGAGCAGTTCTTC	TRBV11-2	many	TRBJ2-1	TRBD2
CAWSGRGWGNQETQYF	TGTGCCTGGAGCGGCAGGGGTTGGGGGAACCAAGAGACCCAGTACTTC	TRBV30	-	TRBJ2-5	-
CASSLSPGGWDEQFF	TGTGCCAGCAGCTTAAGCCCAGGGGGCTGGGATGAGCAGTTCTTC	TRBV7-3	many	TRBJ2-1	TRBD1
CASSHSGTGYNEQFF	TGTGCCAGCAGCCATTCGGGGACAGGGTACAATGAGCAGTTCTTC	TRBV3-1	many	TRBJ2-1	TRBD1
CASSRRGLAGYNEQFF	TGTGCCAGCAGTCGACGGGGACTAGCGGGATACAATGAGCAGTTCTTC	TRBV11-1	many	TRBJ2-1	TRBD2
CASSLGGAGAGDTQYF	TGTGCCAGCAGCTTGGGTGGGGCGGGAGCTGGTGATACGCAGTATTTT	TRBV7-2	many	TRBJ2-3	TRBD2
CSASRTGGSGNQPQHF	TGCAGTGCTAGCCGGACAGGGGGCAGTGGCAATCAGCCCCAGCATTTT	TRBV20-1	many	TRBJ1-5	TRBD1
CASSLSGAYTGELFF	TGTGCCAGCAGTTTAAGTGGAGCATACACCGGGGAGCTGTTTTTT	TRBV12-3/TRBV12-4	few	TRBJ2-2	-
CSARAAELITGELFF	TGCAGTGCTAGAGCAGCGGAGCTAATAACCGGGGAGCTGTTTTTT	TRBV20-1	few	TRBJ2-2	-
CASSQARGGMNTEAFF	TGTGCCAGCAGCCAAGCCCGAGGGGGAATGAACACTGAAGCTTTCTTT	TRBV4-2	many	TRBJ1-1	-
CASSQVVSTDTQYF	TGCGCCAGCAGCCAAGTAGTGTCCACAGATACGCAGTATTTT	TRBV4-1	many	TRBJ2-3	-
CSARAGGAYEQYF	TGCAGTGCTAGGGCGGGAGGGGCCTACGAGCAGTACTTC	TRBV20-1	many	TRBJ2-7	TRBD2
CASSDYRGLGTEAFF	TGCGCCAGCAGTGATTACAGGGGGTTAGGGACTGAAGCTTTCTTT	TRBV10-1	-	TRBJ1-1	TRBD1
CASSQDPVRRANEKLFF	TGTGCCAGCAGCCAAGATCCTGTAAGGCGCGCTAATGAAAAACTGTTTTTT	TRBV3-1	many	TRBJ1-4	-
CSALKGESAFF	TGCAGTGCGTTAAAGGGTGAGAGCGCTTTCTTT	TRBV20-1	few	TRBJ1-1	-
CAISGPAEYGYTF	TGTGCCATCTCGGGGCCGGCGGAATATGGCTACACCTTC	TRBV28	many	TRBJ1-2	-
CASSRITGGASTGELFF	TGTGCCAGCAGCCGCATTACAGGGGGCGCGTCCACCGGGGAGCTGTTTTTT	TRBV3-1	many	TRBJ2-2	TRBD1
CASSLVAALPYGRGELFF	TGTGCCAGCAGTTTAGTAGCAGCGCTCCCATATGGACGTGGGGAGCTGTTTTTT	TRBV12-3/TRBV12-4	many	TRBJ2-2	-
CASSETGTGSYEQYF	TGTGCCAGCAGCGAAACCGGGACAGGATCCTACGAGCAGTACTTC	TRBV12-3/TRBV12-4	-	TRBJ2-7	TRBD1
CSARDHLGVNYEQYF	TGCAGTGCTAGAGACCACCTGGGAGTAAACTACGAGCAGTACTTC	TRBV20-1	-	TRBJ2-7	-
CASSPPGSNQPQHF	TGTGCCAGCAGCCCCCCAGGCAGCAATCAGCCCCAGCATTTT	TRBV12-3/TRBV12-4	many	TRBJ1-5	-
CASSPGTGRVGDEQFF	TGTGCCAGCAGCCCCGGGACAGGGCGGGTAGGTGATGAGCAGTTCTTC	TRBV7-6	few	TRBJ2-1	TRBD1
CASSPEFAGVSYNEQFF	TGTGCCAGCAGCCCAGAATTTGCAGGGGTCTCCTACAATGAGCAGTTCTTC	TRBV11-1	many	TRBJ2-1	-
CASSELGISEQYF	TGTGCCAGCAGTGAGCTCGGGATCAGCGAGCAGTACTTC	TRBV6-1	many	TRBJ2-7	-
CASSFGLAGEELFF	TGTGCCAGCAGCTTTGGACTAGCGGGAGAGGAGCTGTTTTTT	TRBV7-3	many	TRBJ2-2	TRBD2
CSAGLAGPSEQYF	TGCAGTGCGGGACTAGCGGGACCCTCCGAGCAGTACTTC	TRBV20-1	-	TRBJ2-7	TRBD2
CASSPSHEQYF	TGTGCCAGCAGCCCATCACACGAGCAGTACTTC	TRBV3-1	many	TRBJ2-7	-
CASSHTPGQGFNTEAFF	TGTGCCAGCAGTCACACACCCGGACAGGGATTTAACACTGAAGCTTTCTTT	TRBV6-1	many	TRBJ1-1	TRBD1
CAWRPVLAGGGDTQYF	TGTGCCTGGAGGCCCGTACTAGCGGGAGGTGGGGATACGCAGTATTTT	TRBV30	few	TRBJ2-3	TRBD2